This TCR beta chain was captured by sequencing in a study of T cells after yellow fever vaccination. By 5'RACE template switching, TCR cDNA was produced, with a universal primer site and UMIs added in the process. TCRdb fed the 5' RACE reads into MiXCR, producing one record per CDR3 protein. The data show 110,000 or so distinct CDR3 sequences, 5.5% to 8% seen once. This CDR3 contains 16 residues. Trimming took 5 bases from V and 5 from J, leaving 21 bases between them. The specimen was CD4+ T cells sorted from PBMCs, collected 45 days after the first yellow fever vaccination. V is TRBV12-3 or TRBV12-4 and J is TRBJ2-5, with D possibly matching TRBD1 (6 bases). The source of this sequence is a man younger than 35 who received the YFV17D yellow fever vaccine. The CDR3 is CASSPPGSGTGETQYF. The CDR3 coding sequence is TGTGCCAGCAGTCCCCCGGGGTCAGGAACAGGGGAGACCCAGTACTTC.